This passage covers 27 T cell receptor beta chains from one sample sequenced in a study of T cell responses to AZD1222 COVID-19 vaccine. Profiled with immunoSEQ multiplex PCR; TCRdb holds only in-frame clones, not every one. The table has some 280,000 clones, 90% to 95% seen once. The specimen comprised peripheral blood, sampled 28 days after the second AZD1222 dose. The receptor source for this set is an adult who received the AZD1222 COVID-19 vaccine.

This chain joins TRBV15 and TRBJ2-1; no firm D call. Germline lookup yields CDR1 LNHNV and CDR2 YYDKDF (reference sequence). The CDR3 loop spans 12 amino acids. Trimming cost V 0 bases and J 8 bases, with 5 bases left between them. CDR3 in DNA: TGTGCCACCAGCAGAGATCGGTATGAGCAGTTCTTC. Its protein is CATSRDRYEQFF. The full variable domain, with the rest looked up from reference TRBV15 and TRBJ2-1, is DAMVIQNPRYQVTQFGKPVTLSCSQTLNHNVMYWYQQKSSQAPKLLFHYYDKDFNNEADTPDNFQSRRPNTSFCFLDIRSPGLGDTAMYLCATSRDRYEQFFGPGTRLTVL.

Here the CDR3 reads CASSPVAGGNNEQFF. The CDR3 DNA reads as TGCGCCAGCAGCCCGGTAGCTGGTGGAAACAATGAGCAGTTCTTC. V usage is TRBV5-1 and J usage is TRBJ2-1; D uncertain. Trimming took 4 bases from V and 5 from J, leaving 16 bases between them. Per the germline V gene, CDR1 is SGHRS and CDR2 is YFSETQ. The CDR3 length is 15 residues.

This chain links TRBV2 with TRBJ2-7; 12 bases map to TRBD1. The CDR3 length is 15 residues. Germline CDR1 is SNHLY and CDR2 is FYNNEI. V lost 2 bases and J lost 2; bases outside the gene matches: 1. Written as DNA, the CDR3 is TGTGCCAGCAGTGAACGGGACAGGGGGCCCTACGAGCAGTACTTC. Its protein is CASSERDRGPYEQYF.

The chain carries TRBV7-9 and TRBJ1-2; possible D gene TRBD1, 5 bases. Per the germline V gene, CDR1 is SEHNR and CDR2 is FQNEAQ (reference sequence). The V and J ends lost 4 bases and 7 bases respectively, with 16 bases between them. This CDR3 is built from 14 residues. The CDR3 loop is CASSSNWGSGGYTF. CDR3 in DNA: TGTGCCAGCAGCTCGAATTGGGGGTCGGGTGGCTACACCTTC.

The CDR3 nucleotides are TGTGCCAGCAGCCCCGAGTGGGGGAAGCTGTTTTTT. Its protein is CASSPEWGKLFF. The chain recombines TRBV25-1 with TRBJ2-2; TRBD1 or TRBD2 may be the D gene (5 bases each). This CDR3 is built from 12 residues. CDR1 MGHDK and CDR2 SYGVNS come from the germline V gene. The germline V and J ends were trimmed by 6 bases and 12 bases, with 14 bases remaining between them.

The chain joins TRBV7-9 to TRBJ1-1; the D gene is possibly TRBD1 (5 bases). Trimming took off 2 bases at V and 4 bases at J, with 11 bases between the two ends. The germline V gene encodes CDR1 SEHNR and CDR2 FQNEAQ (reference sequence). This CDR3 contains 14 residues. The CDR3, as DNA: TGTGCCAGCAGCTTATCAACAGGACCCACTGAAGCTTTCTTT. It codes for CASSLSTGPTEAFF.

The J gene is TRBJ2-7, the V gene TRBV11-2, with no clear D. Germline-derived CDR1 and CDR2 are SGHAT and FQNNGV. The CDR3 consists of 13 residues. Trimming cost V 7 bases and J 2 bases, with 12 bases left between them. The CDR3 sequence is CASTLGSPYEQYF. Here the CDR3 DNA reads TGTGCCAGCACCCTCGGGTCCCCCTACGAGCAGTACTTC.

The chain links TRBV18 to TRBJ1-5; D remains ambiguous. Per germline, CDR1 KGHSH and CDR2 LQKENI. V was cut by 2 bases and J by 3 bases, with 11 bases left in between. This CDR3 is built from 15 residues. This CDR3 is CASSPAADPNQPQHF. The CDR3 nucleotides are TGTGCCAGCTCACCAGCGGCAGATCCCAATCAGCCCCAGCATTTT.

The V gene is TRBV18, the J gene TRBJ1-6, with a possible D match to TRBD1 (5 bases). This CDR3 contains 15 residues. V lost 5 bases, J lost 6 bases, and 14 bases lay in between. CDR1 and CDR2 from the germline V gene are KGHSH and LQKENI. CDR3 region: CASSTSRGLNSPLHF. Here the CDR3 DNA reads TGTGCCAGCTCAACTTCGAGGGGACTTAATTCACCCCTCCACTTT.

The V call is TRBV15, the J call TRBJ2-1; TRBD2 aligns across 14 bases. J gave up 8 bases and V 5 bases, and 11 bases lay outside the gene matches. CDR1 and CDR2 (germline): LNHNV, YYDKDF (reference sequence). CDR3 size: 17 residues. CDR3 coding DNA: TGTGCCACCAGCGGGACTAGCGGGAGTTTTAGGGGCGATGAGCAGTTCTTC. Encoded protein: CATSGTSGSFRGDEQFF.

This clone was observed a few times. This rearrangement joins TRBV9 to TRBJ1-2, with D tentatively TRBD1 (5 bases). The CDR3 has 15 amino acids. In germline, CDR1 is SGDLS, CDR2 YYNGEE. Deletions cut 3 bases from V and 8 bases from J, with 20 bases between. CDR3 loop: CASSGRPEGAVGYTF. Written as DNA, the CDR3 is TGTGCCAGCAGCGGGCGGCCGGAAGGGGCTGTAGGCTACACCTTC. Together with reference TRBV9 and TRBJ1-2, the CDR3 gives the full variable domain: DSGVTQTPKHLITATGQRVTLRCSPRSGDLSVYWYQQSLDQGLQFLIQYYNGEERAKGNILERFSAQQFPDLHSELNLSSLELGDSALYFCASSGRPEGAVGYTFGSGTRLTVV.

The chain has TRBV2 and TRBJ2-2, with D tentatively TRBD1 or TRBD2 (5 bases each). V lost 2 bases and J 7 bases, leaving 11 bases between the germline ends. The CDR3 extends over 14 amino acids. Germline assignment: CDR1 SNHLY and CDR2 FYNNEI. Written as DNA, the CDR3 is TGTGCCAGCAGTGAAATCTGGGGGATCGGGGAGCTGTTTTTT. Its translation: CASSEIWGIGELFF.

The genes are TRBV4-1 and TRBJ1-3; maybe TRBD1 (6 bases). Per the germline V gene, CDR1 is MGHRA and CDR2 is YSYEKL. Deletions cut 1 base from V and 4 bases from J, with 14 bases between. The CDR3 covers 16 residues. For the CDR3, the DNA is TGCGCCAGCAGCCAAGTATTCCAGGGGCTCGGAAACACCATATATTTT. Amino acid sequence: CASSQVFQGLGNTIYF.

The V call is TRBV4-1, the J call TRBJ2-7, with a tentative D call TRBD1 (6 bases). Deletions cut 1 base from V and 6 bases from J, with 16 bases between. CDR1 is MGHRA and CDR2 is YSYEKL in the germline V gene. The CDR3 loop spans 15 amino acids. The CDR3 nucleotides are TGCGCCAGCAGCCAAGGCCTCTCAGGGGCGGGCGAGCAGTACTTC. It specifies CASSQGLSGAGEQYF.

V and J are TRBV6-5 and TRBJ2-2; 9 bases match TRBD1. The germline CDR1 and CDR2 sequences are MNHEY and SVGAGI. V was clipped by 7 bases and J by 5 bases; unmatched bases: 5. The CDR3 sequence is 14 residues long. The CDR3 nucleotides are TGTGCCAGCAACCAGGGACAGGGAACCGGGGAGCTGTTTTTT. Encoded protein: CASNQGQGTGELFF.

This clone was counted a single time. The chain has TRBV5-1 and TRBJ2-5; TRBD1 matches at 10 bases. V lost 3 bases and J lost 0; bases outside the gene matches: 2. This CDR3 comprises 15 residues. Germline V gene lookup returns CDR1 SGHRS and CDR2 YFSETQ. The CDR3 region is CASSSGQGNQETQYF. CDR3 DNA sequence: TGCGCCAGCAGCTCGGGACAGGGGAACCAAGAGACCCAGTACTTC.

The gene calls are TRBV15 and TRBJ2-2; a weak D match, TRBD1 (5 bases). CDR3 length: 13 residues. Germline V gene lookup returns CDR1 LNHNV and CDR2 YYDKDF (reference sequence). The germline V and J ends were trimmed by 5 bases and 4 bases, with 8 bases remaining between them. The CDR3 DNA reads as TGTGCCACCAGCGCAGGGCCCACCGGGGAGCTGTTTTTT. This translates into CATSAGPTGELFF.

The chain combines TRBV4-1 with TRBJ2-5; 11 positions agree with TRBD2. The CDR3 is 15 residues long. Germline CDR1 reads MGHRA; CDR2 reads YSYEKL. V gave up 3 bases and J gave up 7 bases; unmatched junction bases: 7. The CDR3 sequence is CASSQATSGISTQYF. Here the CDR3 DNA reads TGCGCCAGCAGCCAGGCGACTAGCGGGATATCGACCCAGTACTTC.

The J gene is TRBJ1-1, the V gene TRBV3-1 (or the pseudogene TRBV3-2); D not resolved. With 3 bases removed from V and 3 bases from J, the gap between germline ends came to 11 bases. CDR3 length: 14 amino acids. Germline lookup yields CDR1 LGHDT and CDR2 YNNKEL (reference sequence). The CDR3 reads CASSQVHTDTEAFF. The CDR3 DNA sequence: TGTGCCAGCAGCCAGGTACATACGGACACTGAAGCTTTCTTT.

The rearrangement links TRBV11-2 to TRBJ2-2; either TRBD1 or TRBD2 may fit D (6 bases each). Deletions cut 2 bases from V and 7 bases from J, with 17 bases between. CDR1 and CDR2 (germline): SGHAT, FQNNGV. The CDR3 spans 16 residues. The CDR3: CASSLSWRGESGELFF. The CDR3 DNA is TGTGCCAGCAGCTTATCCTGGAGGGGGGAAAGCGGGGAGCTGTTTTTT.

V is TRBV7-9 and J is TRBJ2-5, with 11 bases lining up with TRBD2. Germline V CDR1 and CDR2: SEHNR, FQNEAQ (reference sequence). The CDR3 is 18 amino acids. The V segment lost 4 bases and the J segment 5 bases; nucleotides outside the gene matches: 15. The CDR3: CASSSNRPMTSGNETQYF. The CDR3 DNA follows: TGTGCCAGCAGCTCCAATCGACCTATGACTAGCGGGAATGAGACCCAGTACTTC.

This rearrangement joins TRBV7-2 to TRBJ2-6; tentative D call: TRBD1 (5 bases). The CDR3 spans 16 residues. The ends were cut back, 7 bases at V and 0 bases at J, with 13 bases in the middle. Germline assignment: CDR1 SGHTA and CDR2 FQGNSA. CDR3 DNA sequence: TGTGCCAGCACCGAAAGGGGAAGCTCTGGGGCCAACGTCCTGACTTTC. This gives the protein CASTERGSSGANVLTF.

The V gene is TRBV28, the J gene TRBJ1-4; D unresolved. From germline, CDR1 is MDHEN and CDR2 SYDVKM. The CDR3 loop spans 17 amino acids. V was trimmed by 3 bases and J by 4 bases, leaving 18 bases between them. CDR3 protein: CASSFDPQMRSNEKLFF. The CDR3 nucleotides are TGTGCCAGCAGTTTCGATCCCCAGATGAGGAGTAATGAAAAACTGTTTTTT.

This chain uses TRBV5-1 with TRBJ1-1; a weak D match, TRBD1 (6 bases). The CDR3 runs 13 residues. Germline CDR1 reads SGHRS; CDR2 reads YFSETQ. The germline V and J ends were trimmed by 4 bases and 4 bases, with 11 bases remaining between them. The CDR3 loop reads CASSLQGSTEAFF. The CDR3 DNA reads as TGCGCCAGCAGCCTTCAGGGGAGCACTGAAGCTTTCTTT.

This clone was observed a handful of times. The chain uses TRBV13 and TRBJ2-7; D not resolved. Looked up from germline, CDR1 is PRHDT and CDR2 is FYEKMQ (reference sequence). Trimming removed 0 bases from V and 0 bases from J, with 6 bases in between. The CDR3 runs 14 residues. The CDR3 region is CASSLGTSSYEQYF. In nucleotides, the CDR3 is TGTGCCAGCAGCTTAGGGACAAGCTCCTACGAGCAGTACTTC.

V usage is TRBV2 and J usage is TRBJ1-4; no definite D call. Germline V gene lookup returns CDR1 SNHLY and CDR2 FYNNEI. V was shortened by 3 bases and J by 0 bases, with 5 bases between the two germline ends. The CDR3 extends over 14 amino acids. For the CDR3, the DNA is TGTGCCAGCAGTGACACGACAACTAATGAAAAACTGTTTTTT. Translated: CASSDTTTNEKLFF.

The chain carries TRBV4-2 and TRBJ1-2; no clear D. Germline lookup yields CDR1 LGHNA and CDR2 YNFKEQ. Trimming pared 0 bases from V and 5 bases from J, leaving 10 bases between. CDR3 length equals 14 residues. The CDR3 here is CASSQDKAGYGYTF. CDR3 nucleotide sequence: TGTGCCAGCAGCCAAGATAAGGCTGGGTATGGCTACACCTTC.